This T cell receptor beta chain was retrieved from a study of cytomegalovirus exposure and HLA in healthy donors. Across the study: Inside one of the first data releases sat around 86 million unique TCRs taken from HLA-typed donors.

Germline V gene lookup returns CDR1 ENHRY and CDR2 SYGVKD. V was shortened by 4 bases and J by 1 base, with 13 bases between the two germline ends. CDR3 length equals 15 residues. This PCR relied on a set of 60 Vbeta primers and 13 Jbeta primers. The method was immunoSEQ multiplex PCR; TCRdb's version includes in-frame clones alone and lacks a portion of them. Recorded for this sample: 150,000 to 200,000 clones. Overall study findings and caveats: Common viral pathogens seemed, in a later analysis, to connect with several of the most significant clusters.

A remark on this clone: What it binds is not known.

The specimen was PBMCs. The source is a man between 25 and 39 years old in good health and CMV-seronegative. The rearrangement uses TRBV10-3 and TRBJ1-1; no definite D call. CDR3 sequence: CAISVSGNPNTEAFF. The CDR3 DNA reads as TGTGCCATCAGTGTTAGCGGGAACCCGAACACTGAAGCTTTCTTT.